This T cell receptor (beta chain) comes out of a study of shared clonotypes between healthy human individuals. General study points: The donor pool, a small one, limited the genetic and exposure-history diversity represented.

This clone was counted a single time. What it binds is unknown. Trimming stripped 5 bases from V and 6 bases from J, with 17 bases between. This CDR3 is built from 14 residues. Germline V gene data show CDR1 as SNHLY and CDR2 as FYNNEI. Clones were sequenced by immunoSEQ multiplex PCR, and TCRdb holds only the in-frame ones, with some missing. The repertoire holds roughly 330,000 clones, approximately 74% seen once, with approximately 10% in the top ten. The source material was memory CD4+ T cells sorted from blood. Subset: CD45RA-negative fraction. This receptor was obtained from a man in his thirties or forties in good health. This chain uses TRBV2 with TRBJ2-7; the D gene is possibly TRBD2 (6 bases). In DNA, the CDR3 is TGTGCCAGCAGTTTGACGTTGGGGGAGGTCGAGCAGTACTTC. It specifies CASSLTLGEVEQYF. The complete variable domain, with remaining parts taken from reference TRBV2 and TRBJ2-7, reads EPEVTQTPSHQVTQMGQEVILRCVPISNHLYFYWYRQILGQKVEFLVSFYNNEISEKSEIFDDQFSVERPDGSNFTLKIRSTKLEDSAMYFCASSLTLGEVEQYFGPGTRLTVT.